This T cell receptor beta chain appears in the sequencing data of a study of blood T cell repertoires in COVID-19. Study-wide context: The samples span acute and convalescent COVID-19 from the United States, Italy and Spain. The analysed material was cDNA or gDNA that came from T cells, B-cell-depleted T cells, or PBMCs.

Germline loops: CDR1 SGHVS, CDR2 FNYEAQ. The CDR3 is made up of 16 amino acids. Losses at the gene ends were 5 bases for V and 4 bases for J; bases not matched to a gene: 4. In the original analysis: Reference gene primer amplification yielded estimated nucleated cell counts. Sequenced by immunoSEQ multiplex PCR; TCRdb stores in-frame clones only, minus some. V and J calls and clone size come straight from that table; D and trimming were deduced from the DNA. The sample carries roughly 60,000 clones, over 70% recorded once. V and J are TRBV7-6 and TRBJ2-3; 15 positions match TRBD2. This receptor was obtained from a human donor in a cohort sampled during active COVID-19. Specimen: peripheral blood. CDR3: CASSIGTSGGSDTQYF. The DNA for the CDR3 is TGTGCCAGCAGCATTGGGACTAGCGGGGGGTCAGATACGCAGTATTTT.